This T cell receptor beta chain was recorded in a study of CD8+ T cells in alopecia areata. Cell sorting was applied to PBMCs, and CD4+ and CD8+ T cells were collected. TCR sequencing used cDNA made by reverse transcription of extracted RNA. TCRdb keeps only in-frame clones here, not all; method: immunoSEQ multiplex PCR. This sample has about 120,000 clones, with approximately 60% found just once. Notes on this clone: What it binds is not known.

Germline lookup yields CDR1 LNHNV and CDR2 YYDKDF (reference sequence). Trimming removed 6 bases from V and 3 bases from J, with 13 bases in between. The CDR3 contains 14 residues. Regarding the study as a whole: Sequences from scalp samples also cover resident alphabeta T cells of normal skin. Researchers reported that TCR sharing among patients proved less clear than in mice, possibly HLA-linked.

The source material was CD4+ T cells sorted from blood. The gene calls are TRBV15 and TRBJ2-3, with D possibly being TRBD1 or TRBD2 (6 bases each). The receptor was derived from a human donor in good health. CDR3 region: CATRPGGRTDTQYF. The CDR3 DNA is TGTGCCACCAGACCCGGGGGCAGAACAGATACGCAGTATTTT.